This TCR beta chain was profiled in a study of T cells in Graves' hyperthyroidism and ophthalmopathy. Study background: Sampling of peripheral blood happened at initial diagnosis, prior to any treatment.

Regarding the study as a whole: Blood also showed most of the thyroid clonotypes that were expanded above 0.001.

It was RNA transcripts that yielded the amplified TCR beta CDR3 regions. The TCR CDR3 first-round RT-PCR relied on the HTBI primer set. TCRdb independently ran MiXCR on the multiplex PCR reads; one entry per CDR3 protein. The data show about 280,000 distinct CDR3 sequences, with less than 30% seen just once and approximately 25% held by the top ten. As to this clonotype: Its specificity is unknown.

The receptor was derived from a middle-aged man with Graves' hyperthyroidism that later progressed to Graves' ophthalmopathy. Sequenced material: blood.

The CDR3 here is CASSLGLKAAQETQYF. Written as DNA, the CDR3 is TGTGCCAGCAGCTTAGGTCTCAAGGCGGCTCAAGAGACCCAGTACTTC. The V call is TRBV11-3, the J call TRBJ2-5; D unclear. CDR1 SGHNT and CDR2 YENEEA come from the germline V gene. The CDR3 is 16 residues long. V lost 1 base, J lost 2 bases, and 14 bases lay in between. The full variable domain, rest sourced from reference TRBV11-3 and TRBJ2-5, is EAGVVQSPRYKIIEKKQPVAFWCNPISGHNTLYWYLQNLGQGPELLIRYENEEAVDDSQLPKDRFSAERLKGVDSTLKIQPAELGDSAVYLCASSLGLKAAQETQYFGPGTRLLVL.